This T cell receptor beta chain is drawn from a study of T cell changes during pregnancy in multiple sclerosis. Sequencing was performed with immunoSEQ multiplex PCR; in TCRdb, only in-frame clones are kept and a portion is missing. Among 100,000 or so clones listed, 85% to 95% were seen once. Germline V gene sequence: CDR1 SGHKS, CDR2 YYEKEE (reference sequence). V lost 2 bases and J lost 7; bases outside the gene matches: 12. CDR3 size: 17 residues. Material: peripheral blood, obtained after pregnancy. The source of this sequence is a female donor in good health, enrolled as a control in a pregnancy study. The chain links TRBV5-5 to TRBJ2-2; 9 bases are a match to TRBD2. This chain's CDR3 is CASSLPAGLAYIGELFF. CDR3 sequence (DNA): TGTGCCAGCAGCTTACCAGCGGGACTAGCATACATCGGGGAGCTGTTTTTT.